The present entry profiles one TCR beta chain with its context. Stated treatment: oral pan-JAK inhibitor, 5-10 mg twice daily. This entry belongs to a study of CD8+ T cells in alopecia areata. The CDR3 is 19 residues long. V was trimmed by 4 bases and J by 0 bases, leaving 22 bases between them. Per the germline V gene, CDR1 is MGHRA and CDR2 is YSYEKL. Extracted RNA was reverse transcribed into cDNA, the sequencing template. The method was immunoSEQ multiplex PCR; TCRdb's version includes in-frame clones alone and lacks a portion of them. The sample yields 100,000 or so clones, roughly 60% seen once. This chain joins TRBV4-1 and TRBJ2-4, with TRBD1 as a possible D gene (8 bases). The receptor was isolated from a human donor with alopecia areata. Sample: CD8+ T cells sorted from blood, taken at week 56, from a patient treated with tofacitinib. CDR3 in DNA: TGCGCCAGCAGCCTGCGGACAGGGAGGGGGCGTATAGCCAAAAACATTCAGTACTTC. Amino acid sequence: CASSLRTGRGRIAKNIQYF.